A single sample gave rise to the 25 T cell receptor beta chains below, sequenced in a study of T cell responses to AZD1222 COVID-19 vaccine (dated by TCRdb to the early 2020s). The time point label of this sample denotes: sample from adult after SARS-CoV-2 infection, after symptom onset. Libraries were constructed by the immunoSEQ multiplex PCR assay. What TCRdb holds here is the immuneACCESS table cut down to in-frame rearrangements. Part of the clones is not present; checked against another copy, under half of the missing clones reflect an unresolved V gene, and the others are unexplained. This sample lists roughly 140,000 clones; roughly nine tenths were detected once. The ten largest clonotypes hold approximately 6.6% of the sample. Sequences were derived from peripheral blood, sampled after recovery from COVID-19. Receptor source: an adult who had recovered from COVID-19.

The rearrangement links TRBV5-1 to TRBJ2-7, with a weak D call TRBD1 (6 bases). CDR3 length: 15 amino acids. V dropped 0 bases and J dropped 6 bases, with 16 bases sitting between them. Per germline, CDR1 SGHRS and CDR2 YFSETQ. CDR3 in amino acids: CASSLDRPGDIEQYF. Here the CDR3 DNA reads TGCGCCAGCAGCTTGGATCGGCCAGGGGATATCGAGCAGTACTTC.

The chain has TRBV4-2 and TRBJ2-1; 11 bases align to TRBD2. Germline V gene lookup returns CDR1 LGHNA and CDR2 YNFKEQ. This CDR3 has 16 residues. J was trimmed by 4 bases and V by 2 bases; bases with no gene match: 4. In nucleotides, the CDR3 is TGTGCCAGCAGCCAACTTAGCGGGGGGGGATACAATGAGCAGTTCTTC. Its protein is CASSQLSGGGYNEQFF.

The V and J genes are TRBV2 and TRBJ2-1, with 10 bases matching TRBD2. This CDR3 contains 14 residues. With V trimmed by 6 bases and J by 7 bases, 6 bases remained unmatched. CDR1 is SNHLY and CDR2 is FYNNEI in the germline V gene. CDR3 bases: TGTGCCAGCAGGAGCGGGGGGGCCGGAAATGAGCAGTTCTTC. It specifies CASRSGGAGNEQFF.

V gene TRBV10-1 combines with J gene TRBJ1-1; D is unresolved. Trimming took 3 bases from V and 2 from J, leaving 7 bases between them. This CDR3 spans 13 amino acids. Germline CDR1 reads WNHNN; CDR2 reads SYGVQD (reference sequence). CDR3 amino acids: CASSENLNTEAFF. The CDR3 DNA sequence: TGCGCCAGCAGTGAAAATCTAAACACTGAAGCTTTCTTT.

The chain has TRBV7-8 and TRBJ2-5, with 11 bases aligning to TRBD1. Germline V gene data show CDR1 as SGHVS and CDR2 as FQNEAQ. The junction had 8 bases not matched to a gene; V was cut back by 5 bases and J by 6 bases. CDR3 size: 15 residues. This CDR3 is CASSQRTGGVKTQYF. The CDR3 nucleotides are TGTGCCAGCAGCCAAAGGACAGGGGGCGTTAAGACCCAGTACTTC.

The V call is TRBV11-2, the J call TRBJ2-3; D remains unclear. The CDR3 has 12 residues. V was trimmed by 1 base and J by 8 bases, leaving 7 bases between them. The germline CDR1 and CDR2 sequences are SGHAT and FQNNGV. The CDR3 nucleotides read TGTGCCAGCAGCTTAGGTGCTGGTACGCAGTATTTT. Residues: CASSLGAGTQYF.

The chain links TRBV15 to TRBJ2-1; D may be TRBD2 (6 bases). The CDR3 loop spans 16 amino acids. V gave up 0 bases and J gave up 4 bases, with 13 bases separating them. Per germline, CDR1 LNHNV and CDR2 YYDKDF (reference sequence). The CDR3 here is CATSRDNGGSYNEQFF. Written as DNA, the CDR3 is TGTGCCACCAGCAGAGATAACGGGGGATCGTACAATGAGCAGTTCTTC.

This clone was counted once. The chain links TRBV28 to TRBJ1-1, with 8 bases matching TRBD1. V dropped 5 bases and J dropped 5; count of bases not matched to a gene: 13. This CDR3 contains 16 residues. CDR1 is MDHEN and CDR2 is SYDVKM in the germline V gene. CDR3 sequence: CASSLDRASRETEAFF. The CDR3 bases are TGTGCCAGCAGTCTGGACAGGGCGTCGCGGGAAACTGAAGCTTTCTTT.

The chain recombines TRBV7-9 with TRBJ2-1; D possibly uses TRBD1 or TRBD2 (5 bases each). Trimming took 4 bases from V and 0 from J, leaving 10 bases between them. Germline V lookup: CDR1 SEHNR, CDR2 FQNEAQ (reference sequence). The CDR3 extends over 15 amino acids. CDR3 residues: CASSSGASSYNEQFF. The CDR3 DNA is TGTGCCAGCAGCTCCGGGGCCAGCTCCTACAATGAGCAGTTCTTC.

The chain joins TRBV19 to TRBJ1-2, with D perhaps TRBD1 (6 bases). The germline V gene encodes CDR1 LNHDA and CDR2 SQIVND (reference sequence). Between the trimmed V and J ends, which lost 2 bases and 1 base, there was a span of 11 bases. This CDR3 is built from 15 residues. CDR3 sequence reads: CASSIMGHRNYGYTF. The CDR3 DNA reads as TGTGCCAGTAGTATAATGGGACATCGTAACTATGGCTACACCTTC.

The J gene is TRBJ1-5, the V gene TRBV2; D not resolved. Trimming shortened V by 0 bases and J by 4 bases, and 7 bases separated the two germline ends. The CDR3 consists of 14 residues. Germline CDR1 SNHLY, CDR2 FYNNEI. In nucleotides, the CDR3 is TGTGCCAGCAGTGAAGCTTACAGAAATCAGCCCCAGCATTTT. Translation gives CASSEAYRNQPQHF.

Here the CDR3 DNA reads TGTGCCAGCAGTGCCCCAGGAGGGAATGGAAACACCATATATTTT. Its translation: CASSAPGGNGNTIYF. The chain links TRBV28 to TRBJ1-3; no clear D gene. V was shortened by 5 bases and J by 3 bases, with 14 bases between the two germline ends. CDR3 length: 15 residues. Germline values: CDR1 MDHEN, CDR2 SYDVKM.

The J gene is TRBJ2-1, the V gene TRBV4-1; TRBD2 matches 11 bases. This CDR3 contains 18 residues. Germline CDR1 is MGHRA and CDR2 is YSYEKL. The V segment lost 9 bases and the J segment 5 bases; nucleotides outside the gene matches: 18. CDR3 in amino acids: CARTDRVHELAGDNEQFF. CDR3 nucleotides: TGCGCCAGGACTGACAGGGTTCACGAACTAGCGGGAGACAATGAGCAGTTCTTC.

The chain employs TRBV28 and TRBJ2-2, with D uncertain. The CDR3 consists of 13 residues. Germline V gene data show CDR1 as MDHEN and CDR2 as SYDVKM. Trimming shortened V by 7 bases and J by 1 base, and 7 bases separated the two germline ends. CDR3 sequence: CASKDGNTGELFF. CDR3 DNA sequence: TGTGCCAGCAAGGACGGGAACACCGGGGAGCTGTTTTTT.

The rearrangement links TRBV2 to TRBJ1-5; no clear D. This CDR3 comprises 15 residues. Germline V gene lookup returns CDR1 SNHLY and CDR2 FYNNEI. V dropped 8 bases and J dropped 3 bases, with 17 bases sitting between them. The chain's CDR3 is CASRFATGVNQPQHF. CDR3 sequence (DNA): TGTGCCAGCCGATTCGCGACGGGAGTCAATCAGCCCCAGCATTTT.

J is TRBJ1-1 and V is TRBV9; D gene uncertain. From germline, CDR1 is SGDLS and CDR2 YYNGEE. The CDR3 extends over 14 amino acids. V gave up 2 bases and J gave up 8 bases, with 16 bases separating them. The CDR3 sequence: CASSVQVVGTEAFF. Here the CDR3 DNA reads TGTGCCAGCAGCGTCCAAGTTGTGGGCACCGAAGCTTTCTTT. Full variable domain (rest looked up from reference TRBV9 and TRBJ1-1): DSGVTQTPKHLITATGQRVTLRCSPRSGDLSVYWYQQSLDQGLQFLIQYYNGEERAKGNILERFSAQQFPDLHSELNLSSLELGDSALYFCASSVQVVGTEAFFGQGTRLTVV.

The chain couples TRBV11-2 to TRBJ2-1; no definite D call. This CDR3 is 14 amino acids long. The V gene's germline CDR1 is SGHAT and CDR2 FQNNGV. The V end was cut by 3 bases, the J end by 7 bases, with 13 bases between. CDR3 nucleotide sequence: TGTGCCAGCAGCTTCGCAGATGATTGGAATGAGCAGTTCTTC. It codes for CASSFADDWNEQFF.

This chain connects TRBV12-3 or TRBV12-4 to TRBJ1-4; no definite D call. The CDR3 consists of 13 residues. Trimming cost V 3 bases and J 8 bases, with 10 bases left between them. The CDR3 here is CASSLSGLEKLFF. The CDR3 DNA is TGTGCCAGCAGTTTGTCGGGGTTAGAAAAACTGTTTTTT.

This sequence joins TRBV9 and TRBJ1-4, with TRBD1 as a possible D gene (5 bases). Trimming removed 4 bases from V and 0 bases from J, with 16 bases in between. The germline gives CDR1 SGDLS, CDR2 YYNGEE. The CDR3 is 17 residues long. CDR3 DNA sequence: TGTGCCAGCAGCCCAGACAGCCCGAGTGCAACTAATGAAAAACTGTTTTTT. Translation: CASSPDSPSATNEKLFF.

V gene TRBV9 combines with J gene TRBJ1-5; D gene uncertain. The CDR3 extends over 13 amino acids. Germline CDR1 and CDR2: SGDLS and YYNGEE. With 0 bases removed from V and 3 bases from J, the gap between germline ends came to 4 bases. CDR3 protein: CASSVAINQPQHF. CDR3 DNA: TGTGCCAGCAGCGTAGCCATCAATCAGCCCCAGCATTTT. Full variable domain (rest looked up from reference TRBV9 and TRBJ1-5): DSGVTQTPKHLITATGQRVTLRCSPRSGDLSVYWYQQSLDQGLQFLIQYYNGEERAKGNILERFSAQQFPDLHSELNLSSLELGDSALYFCASSVAINQPQHFGDGTRLSIL.

This clone was counted a single time. The J gene is TRBJ1-3, the V gene TRBV4-3; TRBD1 agrees at 8 bases. J lost 2 bases, V lost 4 bases, and 1 base had no gene match. The germline CDR1 and CDR2 sequences are LGHNA and YSLEER. The CDR3 spans 14 residues. The CDR3 here is CASSRTGTGNTIYF. For the CDR3, the DNA is TGCGCCAGCAGCCGGACAGGGACTGGAAACACCATATATTTT.

The V and J genes are TRBV2 and TRBJ2-6; a weak D match, TRBD1 (5 bases). V was cut by 4 bases and J by 2 bases, with 9 bases left in between. Germline CDR1 reads SNHLY; CDR2 reads FYNNEI. This CDR3 has 15 amino acids. This CDR3 reads CASSVRATGANVLTF. The CDR3 DNA reads as TGTGCCAGCAGTGTCAGGGCCACTGGGGCCAACGTCCTGACTTTC.

The chain links TRBV7-2 to TRBJ1-1, with a weak D call TRBD1 (6 bases). Germline V CDR1 and CDR2: SGHTA, FQGNSA. This CDR3 has 14 residues. Trimming took 4 bases from V and 4 from J, leaving 13 bases between them. The CDR3 DNA follows: TGTGCCAGCAGCTCTCACGAGGGGGTCACTGAAGCTTTCTTT. Encoded protein: CASSSHEGVTEAFF.

The chain links TRBV3-1 (or the pseudogene TRBV3-2) to TRBJ2-7; 7 positions agree with TRBD2. J gave up 6 bases and V 3 bases, and 11 bases lay outside the gene matches. The germline V gene has CDR1 LGHDT and CDR2 YNNKEL (reference sequence). The CDR3 has 15 residues. In DNA form, the CDR3 reads TGTGCCAGCAGCCAGGGTCCCGGGACTATGGGCGAGCAGTACTTC. The encoded protein is CASSQGPGTMGEQYF.

The V call is TRBV5-6, the J call TRBJ1-2, with D possibly TRBD1 on 5 matching bases. V dropped 4 bases and J dropped 3 bases, with 16 bases sitting between them. Per the germline V gene, CDR1 is SGHDT and CDR2 is YYEEEE. The CDR3 loop spans 15 amino acids. CDR3 residues: CASSPKAEGDYGYTF. DNA of the CDR3: TGTGCCAGCAGCCCGAAGGCAGAAGGGGACTATGGCTACACCTTC.